These T cell receptor beta chains were read from a single sample in a study of T-cell reconstitution after alpha-beta-depleted transplantation in children. Each CDR3 protein is one row after TCRdb ran MiXCR on the PCR reads. The table has roughly 490,000 distinct CDR3 sequences, about an eighth seen once. The sequencing used PBMCs, mostly from graft donor cells, collected 180 days after TCRalphabeta/CD19-depleted stem cell transplant. The receptors were sampled from a female patient younger than 10 who had a stem cell transplant for aplastic anemia, so the T cells may come from the graft donor. The CDR3 runs from the conserved cysteine through the conserved F or W. A D gene is named only where the DNA matches it firmly. Some rows have no size entry. The others give once, few or many, or a class for an expanded clone.

TRBV5-1	TRBJ1-4	NA	NA	CASSLAGTASEKLFF	TGCGCCAGCAGCTTGGCCGGGACGGCGTCGGAAAAACTGTTTTTT
TRBV20-1	TRBJ2-2	many	TRBD1	CSAVKGGVSTGELFF	TGCAGTGCCGTAAAAGGGGGCGTGAGCACCGGGGAGCTGTTTTTT
TRBV30	TRBJ1-5	few	NA	CAWSVQLGVQPQHF	TGTGCCTGGAGTGTACAGCTAGGGGTCCAGCCCCAGCATTTT
TRBV15	TRBJ2-5	NA	NA	CATSRGLGFGETQYF	TGTGCCACCAGCAGAGGTCTGGGGTTTGGAGAGACCCAGTACTTC
TRBV6-5	TRBJ2-5	few	NA	CASSYSLGETQYF	TGTGCCAGCAGTTACTCTCTGGGTGAGACCCAGTACTTC
TRBV4-2	TRBJ2-1	NA	TRBD2	CASSQEPGSGRGNEQFF	TGTGCCAGCAGCCAAGAACCGGGGAGCGGGAGGGGCAATGAGCAGTTCTTC
TRBV18	TRBJ2-2	NA	NA	CASSPRKGGELFF	TGTGCCAGCTCACCAAGGAAAGGCGGGGAGCTGTTTTTT
TRBV29-1	TRBJ2-3	many	NA	CSVDSGRQVVADTQYF	TGCAGCGTTGACAGTGGTCGACAGGTGGTCGCAGATACGCAGTATTTT
TRBV7-9	TRBJ2-3	many	TRBD2	CASSLGASGSTDTQYF	TGTGCCAGCAGCTTAGGGGCTAGCGGGAGTACAGATACGCAGTATTTT
TRBV27	TRBJ2-1	NA	NA	CASSRQGGFSYNEQFF	TGTGCCAGCAGCCGCCAGGGGGGTTTCTCCTACAATGAGCAGTTCTTC
TRBV5-1	TRBJ2-4	few	NA	CASSLGPGELVIQYF	TGCGCCAGCAGCTTGGGACCGGGTGAGCTAGTGATTCAGTACTTC
TRBV29-1	TRBJ1-1	few	TRBD1	CSVGPGGRTEAFF	TGCAGCGTTGGGCCAGGGGGTCGCACTGAAGCTTTCTTT
TRBV4-1	TRBJ1-6	few	NA	CASSQDIGVDSPLHF	TGCGCCAGCAGCCAAGATATAGGTGTAGATTCACCCCTCCACTTT
TRBV5-1	TRBJ1-4	many	TRBD1	CASSTGTGNEKLFF	TGCGCCAGCAGTACCGGGACAGGAAATGAAAAACTGTTTTTT
TRBV6-1	TRBJ2-6	NA	NA	CASRPKGVTGANVLTF	TGTGCCAGCAGACCCAAGGGGGTGACTGGGGCCAACGTCCTGACTTTC
TRBV29-1	TRBJ2-2	many	TRBD2	CSVRDYPNTGELFF	TGCAGCGTGCGGGACTACCCGAACACCGGGGAGCTGTTTTTT
TRBV27	TRBJ2-2	NA	NA	CASSFRGYGELFF	TGTGCCAGCAGTTTTCGGGGGTACGGGGAGCTGTTTTTT
TRBV20-1	TRBJ2-1	few	NA	CSAREVGGPSDEQFF	TGCAGTGCTAGAGAGGTGGGAGGCCCCTCGGATGAGCAGTTCTTC
TRBV3-1	TRBJ2-3	NA	TRBD2	CASCQLGTSGSTDTQYF	TGTGCCAGCTGCCAACTTGGGACTAGCGGGAGCACAGATACGCAGTATTTT
TRBV3-1	TRBJ2-2	NA	NA	CASTGYQGTGELFF	TGTGCCAGCACAGGATACCAGGGGACCGGGGAGCTGTTTTTT
TRBV5-6	TRBJ1-5	NA	TRBD1	CASSQGDEGQGAWGNQPQHF	TGTGCCAGCAGCCAGGGCGATGAGGGACAGGGGGCTTGGGGCAATCAGCCCCAGCATTTT
TRBV20-1	TRBJ1-4	few	NA	CSVIWGANEKLFF	TGCAGTGTTATTTGGGGAGCTAATGAAAAACTGTTTTTT
TRBV21-1	TRBJ2-7	NA	NA	CASSKERNHPEQYF	TGTGCCAGCAGCAAAGAAAGGAATCACCCCGAGCAGTACTTC
TRBV27	TRBJ2-5	NA	NA	CASSLGALVTETQYF	TGTGCCAGCAGTTTAGGGGCCCTAGTCACGGAGACCCAGTACTTC
TRBV20-1	TRBJ2-1	few	TRBD2	CSALIRLAGPSSYNEQFF	TGCAGTGCTCTGATTCGACTAGCGGGGCCCAGCTCCTACAATGAGCAGTTCTTC
TRBV7-9	TRBJ2-7	NA	NA	CASSPHPRQPYEQYF	TGTGCCAGCAGCCCCCACCCCAGACAGCCCTACGAGCAGTACTTC
TRBV5-6	TRBJ2-3	few	NA	CASSLPGSGGTDTQYF	TGTGCCAGCAGCTTGCCAGGGTCCGGGGGAACGGATACGCAGTATTTT
TRBV5-1	TRBJ2-4	many	NA	CASSLEGVGNIQYF	TGCGCCAGCAGCTTGGAGGGAGTCGGAAACATTCAGTACTTC
TRBV28	TRBJ2-1	many	TRBD2	CASSFLAGVSYNEQFF	TGTGCCAGCAGTTTCCTAGCGGGAGTTTCCTACAATGAGCAGTTCTTC
TRBV5-1	TRBJ2-5	many	NA	CASSLGLLASQETQYF	TGCGCCAGCAGCTTGGGTTTGCTAGCCAGCCAAGAGACCCAGTACTTC
TRBV20-1	TRBJ2-7	few	NA	CSASYSGTASYEQYF	TGCAGTGCTAGCTATTCCGGGACGGCAAGCTACGAGCAGTACTTC
TRBV12-3/TRBV12-4	TRBJ2-3	few	NA	CASSLWGAQDTDTQYF	TGTGCCAGCAGTTTATGGGGGGCGCAGGACACAGATACGCAGTATTTT
TRBV7-2	TRBJ2-1	NA	NA	CASSSTPSYNEQFF	TGTGCCAGCAGCTCAACTCCTTCCTACAATGAGCAGTTCTTC
TRBV5-1	TRBJ2-2	many	TRBD1	CASSPGQRNTGELFF	TGCGCCAGCAGCCCGGGACAGAGGAACACCGGGGAGCTGTTTTTT
TRBV20-1	TRBJ1-1	NA	TRBD1	CSVDGQGNTEAFF	TGCAGTGTAGATGGACAGGGGAACACTGAAGCTTTCTTT
TRBV12-3/TRBV12-4	TRBJ1-6	NA	NA	CASSFARGNSPLHF	TGTGCCAGCAGTTTTGCCCGAGGAAATTCACCCCTCCACTTT
TRBV10-3	TRBJ2-2	many	TRBD1	CAISESGQGRIGDTGELFF	TGTGCCATCAGTGAGTCAGGACAGGGTAGGATCGGCGACACCGGGGAGCTGTTTTTT
TRBV7-8	TRBJ1-4	many	NA	CASSLGQGREKLFF	TGTGCCAGCAGCTTAGGGCAGGGAAGAGAAAAACTGTTTTTT
TRBV11-2	TRBJ2-7	few	NA	CASSFGETRSYEQYF	TGTGCCAGCAGCTTTGGGGAGACTAGGAGCTACGAGCAGTACTTC
TRBV7-9	TRBJ1-1	NA	NA	CASSFGDEAFF	TGTGCCAGCAGCTTCGGAGACGAAGCTTTCTTT
TRBV24-1	TRBJ2-7	few	TRBD2	CATSQGLAFDEQYF	TGTGCCACCAGTCAAGGACTAGCGTTCGACGAGCAGTACTTC
TRBV20-1	TRBJ2-2	few	TRBD2	CSARASGRKANTGELFF	TGCAGTGCTAGGGCTAGCGGGAGAAAAGCGAACACCGGGGAGCTGTTTTTT
TRBV6-2/TRBV6-3	TRBJ2-3	NA	NA	CASSYPSGTSRDTQYF	TGTGCCAGCAGTTACCCTTCCGGGACCAGCCGGGATACGCAGTATTTT
TRBV12-3/TRBV12-4	TRBJ1-1	many	TRBD1	CASSLLTGTEAFF	TGTGCCAGCAGTTTGTTGACAGGGACTGAAGCTTTCTTT
TRBV10-3	TRBJ2-7	once	NA	CAIRRDGNSYEQYF	TGTGCCATCAGAAGGGACGGGAACTCCTACGAGCAGTACTTC
TRBV29-1	TRBJ2-3	NA	TRBD2	CSVEPGGRTDTQYF	TGCAGCGTTGAACCGGGAGGGCGAACAGATACGCAGTATTTT
TRBV6-1	TRBJ1-1	few	NA	CASTEWRVGAEAFF	TGTGCCAGCACCGAGTGGAGGGTAGGGGCTGAAGCTTTCTTT
TRBV28	TRBJ2-2	NA	TRBD1	CASTSTGVNTGELFF	TGTGCCAGCACATCAACAGGGGTAAACACCGGGGAGCTGTTTTTT
TRBV29-1	TRBJ2-5	NA	NA	CSAKAETQYF	TGCAGCGCTAAAGCAGAGACCCAGTACTTC
TRBV5-1	TRBJ1-1	few	NA	CASSFIRLTEAFF	TGCGCCAGCAGCTTTATACGGCTCACTGAAGCTTTCTTT
TRBV11-2	TRBJ1-5	NA	NA	CASSPRQGLPIYSNQPQHF	TGTGCCAGCAGCCCGAGGCAGGGATTACCCATTTATAGCAATCAGCCCCAGCATTTT
TRBV7-2	TRBJ1-1	few	NA	CASSLGTALSEAFF	TGTGCCAGCAGCTTAGGTACAGCCCTATCTGAAGCTTTCTTT
TRBV19	TRBJ2-5	NA	NA	CASLDRDLETQYF	TGTGCCAGCCTCGATAGGGATTTGGAGACCCAGTACTTC
TRBV20-1	TRBJ2-1	many	NA	CSAIRLYNEQFF	TGCAGTGCGATTAGACTGTACAATGAGCAGTTCTTC
TRBV7-6	TRBJ2-5	few	NA	CASSLITFQETQYF	TGTGCCAGCAGCTTAATCACGTTCCAAGAGACCCAGTACTTC
TRBV7-9	TRBJ2-1	few	TRBD1	CASSLASQGTAPWLF	TGTGCCAGCAGCTTAGCGTCTCAGGGGACAGCACCCTGGCTCTTC
TRBV11-2	TRBJ2-5	few	NA	CASSFDSFNRAAVWTQYF	TGTGCCAGCAGCTTCGATTCATTCAACAGGGCTGCCGTGTGGACCCAGTACTTC
TRBV5-1	TRBJ2-1	few	TRBD2	CASSLFPSGDAYNEQFF	TGCGCCAGCAGCTTGTTTCCTAGCGGGGACGCCTACAATGAGCAGTTCTTC
TRBV29-1	TRBJ2-1	few	NA	CSVEEIQGRLNNEQFF	TGCAGCGTTGAAGAGATCCAGGGTCGCCTTAACAATGAGCAGTTCTTC
TRBV5-6	TRBJ1-1	NA	NA	CARGPGLHGAFF	TGTGCCAGGGGCCCCGGGCTCCACGGAGCTTTCTTT